The clone carrying this T cell receptor (beta chain) appeared a few times. Authors' processing steps: Scientists estimated how many nucleated cells there were by amplifying reference gene primers. The protocol was immunoSEQ multiplex PCR, while the TCRdb copy is restricted to in-frame clones and leaves out a portion. D and trimming come from the DNA, and the V and J calls and clone size come from that table. The data contain 380,000 or so clones, about four fifths of them singletons. The sample originates from a study of blood T cell repertoires in COVID-19. Whole-study context: Donors in the United States, Italy and Spain gave samples during acute or convalescent COVID-19. Sample material is recorded as cDNA or gDNA derived from T cells, B-cell-depleted T cells, or PBMCs.

Germline V gene sequence: CDR1 MNHEY, CDR2 SMNVEV (reference sequence). The CDR3 loop spans 16 amino acids. V gave up 6 bases and J gave up 0 bases, with 14 bases separating them. The sample comprised peripheral blood. This chain joins TRBV27 and TRBJ1-4; perhaps TRBD1 as D (5 bases). The clonotype comes from a human donor with acute or convalescent COVID-19. The donor label of this sample is uncertain. The CDR3 DNA follows: TGTGCCAGCAGCCCCGGGACTCTTACAACTAATGAAAAACTGTTTTTT. Protein: CASSPGTLTTNEKLFF.